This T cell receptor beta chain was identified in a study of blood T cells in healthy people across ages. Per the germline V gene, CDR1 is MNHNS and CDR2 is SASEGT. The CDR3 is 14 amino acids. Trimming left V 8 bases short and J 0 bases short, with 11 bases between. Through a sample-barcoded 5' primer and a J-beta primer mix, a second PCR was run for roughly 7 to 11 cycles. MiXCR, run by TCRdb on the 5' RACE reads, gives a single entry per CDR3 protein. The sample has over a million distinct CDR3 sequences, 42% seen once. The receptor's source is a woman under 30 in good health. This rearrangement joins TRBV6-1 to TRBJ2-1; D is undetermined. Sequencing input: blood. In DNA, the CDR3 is TGTGCCAGCCATGGTACCCACTCCTACAATGAGCAGTTCTTC. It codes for CASHGTHSYNEQFF.